The 17 T cell receptor beta chains reported below all come from one sample, sequenced in a study of cytomegalovirus exposure and HLA in healthy donors. It was with 60 Vbeta and 13 Jbeta primers that the PCR ran. Sequencing was performed with immunoSEQ multiplex PCR; in TCRdb, only in-frame clones are kept and a portion is missing. This sample has about 190,000 clones, with 60% to 80% found just once. The specimen was PBMCs. These receptors all stem from a young woman in good health and CMV-seronegative.

The sample holds a few counts of this clone. The chain uses TRBV19 and TRBJ1-2; 9 bases are shared with TRBD1. Germline trimming cut 11 bases from V and 4 bases from J; bases unmatched to any gene: 14. CDR3 length: 15 amino acids. CDR1 LNHDA and CDR2 SQIVND come from the germline V gene (reference sequence). CDR3 amino acids: CAVARDRDLFYGYTF. CDR3 coding DNA: TGTGCCGTTGCGAGGGACAGGGACCTTTTCTATGGCTACACCTTC.

V gene TRBV6-5 combines with J gene TRBJ1-2, with a weak D call TRBD1 (6 bases). CDR1 and CDR2 (germline): MNHEY, SVGAGI. Between the trimmed V and J ends, which lost 2 bases and 7 bases, there was a span of 11 bases. The CDR3 is 13 amino acids. CDR3 DNA sequence: TGTGCCAGCAGTTACCCGGACAGTATTGGCTACACCTTC. It specifies CASSYPDSIGYTF.

This clone was observed a few times. This chain connects TRBV11-2 to TRBJ2-7; 13 bases are shared with TRBD2. This CDR3 comprises 16 residues. Losses at the gene ends were 5 bases for V and 4 bases for J; bases not matched to a gene: 8. The V gene's germline CDR1 is SGHAT and CDR2 FQNNGV. CDR3 in amino acids: CASSLYGTSGEYEQYF. The CDR3 DNA reads TGTGCCAGCAGCCTATACGGGACTAGCGGGGAGTACGAGCAGTACTTC.

The rearrangement uses TRBV19 and TRBJ2-7; 12 nucleotides match TRBD2. The germline CDR1 and CDR2 sequences are LNHDA and SQIVND (reference sequence). The CDR3 length is 15 residues. V shed 2 bases and J 3 bases; nucleotides not matched to a gene: 2. The CDR3 loop is CASSIMTSGSYEQYF. The DNA of the CDR3 is TGTGCCAGTAGTATAATGACTAGCGGGAGCTACGAGCAGTACTTC.

On this clone: The germline gene is not matched at one end of the junction; a read error may be the cause. The chain joins TRBV11-2 to TRBJ1-2; D remains unclear. The germline gives CDR1 SGHAT, CDR2 FQNNGV. The CDR3 loop spans 13 amino acids. The CDR3 nucleotides are TGTGCCAGCAGTTTAGACCGAGACTATGGCTACACCTTC. Its translation: CASSLDRDYGYTF.

This chain connects TRBV27 to TRBJ2-7, with 7 bases fitting TRBD2. The V segment lost 5 bases and the J segment 3 bases; nucleotides outside the gene matches: 7. Per germline, CDR1 MNHEY and CDR2 SMNVEV (reference sequence). The CDR3 is 14 amino acids. CDR3 coding DNA: TGTGCCAGCAGTCGGGGGGTGATAAGCTACGAGCAGTACTTC. It translates to CASSRGVISYEQYF.

The chain has TRBV6-6 and TRBJ1-3; D remains ambiguous. Between the trimmed V and J ends, which lost 0 bases and 5 bases, there was a span of 5 bases. This CDR3 contains 13 residues. Germline CDR1 is MNHNY and CDR2 is SVGAGI (reference sequence). The CDR3 loop reads CASSYSFRNTIYF. The DNA for the CDR3 is TGTGCCAGCAGTTACTCGTTTAGAAACACCATATATTTT.

This chain uses TRBV19 with TRBJ2-5; 9 nucleotides align to TRBD1. Germline loops: CDR1 LNHDA, CDR2 SQIVND (reference sequence). Trimming took 5 bases from V and 5 from J; bases not matched to a gene: 6. The CDR3 covers 14 residues. The CDR3 region has the DNA TGTGCCAGTAGTGGACAGGGGTGGTGGGAGACCCAGTACTTC. Translated: CASSGQGWWETQYF.

The chain carries TRBV10-3 and TRBJ1-5, with TRBD1 matching over 9 bases. The CDR3 has 15 residues. Germline CDR1 ENHRY, CDR2 SYGVKD. The ends lost 6 bases at V and 4 bases at J; junction bases unmatched: 7. CDR3 DNA sequence: TGTGCCATCAGGAGGGGACAGGGTGAAAATCAGCCCCAGCATTTT. Amino acids: CAIRRGQGENQPQHF.

The chain employs TRBV28 and TRBJ1-2, with D hard to call. This CDR3 is built from 12 residues. The V end was cut by 5 bases, the J end by 8 bases, with 12 bases between. The germline V gene has CDR1 MDHEN and CDR2 SYDVKM. The CDR3 DNA is TGTGCCAGCAGTACTTACCCTATGGGCTACACCTTC. Protein sequence: CASSTYPMGYTF.

This chain uses TRBV7-9 with TRBJ1-1; D possibly corresponds to TRBD1 (6 bases). Trimming cost V 5 bases and J 0 bases, with 10 bases left between them. The CDR3 loop spans 14 amino acids. CDR1 is SEHNR and CDR2 is FQNEAQ in the germline V gene (reference sequence). The CDR3 sequence: CASSPWTVNTEAFF. CDR3 nucleotide sequence: TGTGCCAGCAGCCCATGGACAGTGAACACTGAAGCTTTCTTT.

The genes are TRBV28 and TRBJ1-2; perhaps TRBD1 as D (6 bases). The CDR3 totals 16 residues. Germline CDR1 is MDHEN and CDR2 is SYDVKM. V was trimmed by 3 bases and J by 4 bases, leaving 18 bases between them. The DNA for the CDR3 is TGTGCCAGCAGTTTCCCTAGGGACAACCGATTCTATGGCTACACCTTC. Its protein product is CASSFPRDNRFYGYTF.

This chain connects TRBV7-2 to TRBJ1-5; 8 bases are a match to TRBD1. Germline assignment: CDR1 SGHTA and CDR2 FQGNSA. The CDR3 spans 14 residues. Unmatched junction bases numbered 4, after V lost 5 bases and J lost 4 bases. CDR3 residues: CASSIQGGNQPQHF. In DNA, the CDR3 is TGTGCCAGCAGCATACAGGGGGGGAATCAGCCCCAGCATTTT.

V and J are TRBV19 and TRBJ1-2, with 8 bases aligning to TRBD1. The CDR3 contains 14 residues. CDR1 is LNHDA, CDR2 SQIVND, per germline (reference sequence). J lost 7 bases, V lost 4 bases, and 8 bases had no gene match. This chain's CDR3 is CASSSDRGGFGYTF. The CDR3, as DNA: TGTGCCAGTAGTAGCGACAGGGGTGGCTTTGGCTACACCTTC.

This sequence joins TRBV18 and TRBJ2-5, with D possibly TRBD1 on 5 matching bases. V lost 1 base to trimming and J lost 2 bases, with 11 bases between them. This CDR3 spans 15 amino acids. Germline V gene sequence: CDR1 KGHSH, CDR2 LQKENI. The CDR3 DNA is TGTGCCAGCTCACCACGAGTCAGGGTACAAGAGACCCAGTACTTC. It specifies CASSPRVRVQETQYF.

J is TRBJ2-3 and V is TRBV6-5; the match to TRBD2 covers 7 bases. The V gene's germline CDR1 is MNHEY and CDR2 SVGAGI. The CDR3 sequence is 13 residues long. Trimming at V came to 8 bases and at J to 5 bases, leaving 7 bases not matched to a gene. The CDR3 DNA follows: TGTGCCAGCCAGGGCGGGGGTAGAGATACGCAGTATTTT. This encodes CASQGGGRDTQYF.

V usage is TRBV7-9 and J usage is TRBJ2-5, with D possibly TRBD2 on 5 matching bases. The CDR3 consists of 13 residues. V lost 6 bases, J lost 4 bases, and 12 bases lay in between. Germline V gene data show CDR1 as SEHNR and CDR2 as FQNEAQ (reference sequence). The CDR3 reads CASRLGSAETQYF. The CDR3 nucleotides read TGTGCCAGCAGACTAGGTTCAGCAGAGACCCAGTACTTC.